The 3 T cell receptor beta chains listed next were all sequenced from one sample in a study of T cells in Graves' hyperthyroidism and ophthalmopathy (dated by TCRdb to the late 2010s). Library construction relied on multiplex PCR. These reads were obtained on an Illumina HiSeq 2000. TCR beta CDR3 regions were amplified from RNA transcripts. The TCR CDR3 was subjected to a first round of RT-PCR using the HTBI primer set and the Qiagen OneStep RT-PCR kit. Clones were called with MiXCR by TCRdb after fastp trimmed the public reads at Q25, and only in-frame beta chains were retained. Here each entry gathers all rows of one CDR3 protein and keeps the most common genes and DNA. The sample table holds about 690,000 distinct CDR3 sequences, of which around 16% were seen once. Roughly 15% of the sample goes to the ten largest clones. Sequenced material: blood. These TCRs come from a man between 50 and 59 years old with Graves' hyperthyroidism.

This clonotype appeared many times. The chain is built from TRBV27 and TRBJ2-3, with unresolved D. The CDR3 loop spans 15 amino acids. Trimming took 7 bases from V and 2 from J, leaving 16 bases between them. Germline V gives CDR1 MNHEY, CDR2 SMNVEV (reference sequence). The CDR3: CASTVKGLLTDTQYF. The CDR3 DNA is TGTGCCAGCACCGTGAAGGGCCTCCTCACAGATACGCAGTATTTT.

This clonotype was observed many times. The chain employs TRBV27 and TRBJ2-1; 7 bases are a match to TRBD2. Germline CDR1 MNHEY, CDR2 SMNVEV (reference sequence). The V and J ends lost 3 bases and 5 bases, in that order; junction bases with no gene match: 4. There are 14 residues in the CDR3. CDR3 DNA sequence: TGTGCCAGCAGTTTCCTAGCGGCTAACAATGAGCAGTTCTTC. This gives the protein CASSFLAANNEQFF.

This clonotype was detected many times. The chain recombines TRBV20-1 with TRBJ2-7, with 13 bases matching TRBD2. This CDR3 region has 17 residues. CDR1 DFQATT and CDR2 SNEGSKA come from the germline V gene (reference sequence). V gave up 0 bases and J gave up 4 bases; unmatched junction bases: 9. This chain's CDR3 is CSARDRHGTSGNYEQYF. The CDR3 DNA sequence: TGCAGTGCTAGAGACCGCCACGGGACTAGCGGGAATTACGAGCAGTACTTC.